This T cell receptor (beta chain) was sequenced in a study of neurological immune-mediated disorders (dated by TCRdb to the late 2010s). Regarding the study in general: Peripheral blood TCR-beta repertoires from HTLV-I-associated myelopathy (HAM/TSP) patients, multiple sclerosis patients and healthy controls were compared by UMI-based sequencing. Alongside PBMC samples, the set of approximately 100 TCR-beta libraries contained longitudinal samples, technical triplicates, and paired CD4+ and CD8+ T-cell subsets that had been sorted. Longitudinal HAM/TSP and healthy donors had 3 time-points each (3-40 month intervals). The cohort comprised approximately 67 subjects: roughly 15 HAM/TSP patients, roughly 34 multiple sclerosis patients and around 20 healthy controls. What the work shows at the level of the full study, not this receptor alone: TCR clonal expansion was highest in HAM/TSP patients and lowest in MS patients, with MS patients falling below even healthy controls. Expanded clones from different subjects shared no identical CDR3 amino acid sequences, which suggests that TCR-beta repertoires were private in all groups.

cDNA was synthesized by template-switch 5'RACE using a primer with a 10-nucleotide random unique molecular identifier that tagged each TCR transcript. Every sequencing run covered 15-18 subjects and yielded more than 170 million TCR-beta sequences. Total RNA was extracted with the RNeasy kit. Using the KAPA Real-time Library Amplification kit, TCR-beta VDJ regions were amplified with primers for the TCR constant region and the 5'RACE anchor. Sample indexes and Illumina adaptors were added in a first PCR, and a second PCR then increased library yield. After purification with Ampure beads, the TCR product of roughly 650 bp was size-selected on a 2% E-gel SizeSelection system. Before pooling, library quality was assessed on a Bioanalyzer, concentration was determined with Qubit, and library quantification was performed with the Kapa Library Quantification kit. An Illumina HiSeq 2500 was used to sequence the libraries paired-end at 2 x 150 bp. To increase sequence diversity, about 23-32% phiX was spiked into each library pool. The authors' analysis ran thus. Quality-filtered reads were processed with the UMI-based MiGEC pipeline, which removed over 75% of raw TCR sequences during error correction. VDJ genes were aligned to IMGT germline references, and clonotypes were defined by unique CDR3 amino acid sequence plus V-J genes. Clonal expansion, Shannon diversity and CDR3 relatedness (CalcPairwiseDistances, ClusterSamples) were evaluated with VDJtools, and phylogenetic trees were built with CLCbio workbench. Clones with at least 8 unique UMIs were defined as expanded, with this threshold being based on coefficient-of-variation modelling across technical triplicates. Through fastp at Q25 and MiXCR, TCRdb rebuilt clones from the public reads, retaining in-frame beta chains. Rows are unified per CDR3 protein, each entry keeping the most common DNA and genes. The V and J calls were not made by the authors but by TCRdb's processing. The sample has around 69,000 distinct CDR3 sequences on record, roughly 10% of them singletons. The ten largest clones represent 8.5% to 10% of the sample.

The meaning of the sample's time point label: longitudinal time-point 1 (baseline). The healthy controls were volunteers from blood banks in Maryland, USA. Libraries from unsorted PBMCs were made from 2 million PBMCs kept in RNAlater at -80 degrees C until RNA extraction. Peripheral blood was subjected to Ficoll-Hypaque density gradient centrifugation to isolate PBMCs, which were then cryopreserved in liquid nitrogen. This clonotype showed up many times. Its antigen remains unidentified. No base-level quality is on record; no much larger clone is a single base apart. V and J lose 0 bases and 2 bases, and a span of 8 bases separates them. CDR1 and CDR2 were assigned from the germline V gene as ENHRY and SYGVKD. Counted from cysteine to phenylalanine, this CDR3 has 14 amino acids. Only the CDR3 region is kept as DNA, spanning 42 bases read in frame from base 1.

The clonotype comes from a man aged 30 to 39 in good health. Material for sequencing was PBMCs. Recombination connected TRBV10-3 to TRBJ2-7, with no D gene named confidently. The nucleotide sequence is TGTGCCATCAGTGAGTCTGCCAGGCCCTACGAGCAGTACTTC. Its coded protein is CAISESARPYEQYF.